This T cell receptor (beta chain) was captured in a study of blood T cells in healthy people across ages. Overall study: In model experiments, template switching was able to capture about one barcoded beta molecule for every two T cells that were present. General observations from the study: The diversity estimates, figures obtained from one million T cells, were considered underestimates.

This clonotype turned up a few times. As yet, its antigen is unknown. Primers used in a second PCR of about 7 to 12 cycles were a sample-barcoded 5' primer and a J-beta primer mix. Via MiXCR, TCRdb re-called the 5' RACE reads, giving one row per CDR3 protein. Of about 810,000 distinct CDR3 sequences in the sample, around 36% were seen once. The CDR3 runs to 15 residues. J gave up 6 bases and V 3 bases, and 5 bases lay outside the gene matches. Looked up from germline, CDR1 is SGHTA and CDR2 is FQGTGA. Donors were systemically healthy Caucasian individuals from Russia aged about 6 to 95 years. The clonotype comes from a man between 18 and 29 years old in good health. The rearrangement uses TRBV7-3 and TRBJ2-3; 11 nucleotides match TRBD2. Sequencing was performed on blood. The DNA of the CDR3 is TGTGCCAGCAGCTTTACTAGCGGGGGCCGGGATACGCAGTATTTT. Translating it yields CASSFTSGGRDTQYF.